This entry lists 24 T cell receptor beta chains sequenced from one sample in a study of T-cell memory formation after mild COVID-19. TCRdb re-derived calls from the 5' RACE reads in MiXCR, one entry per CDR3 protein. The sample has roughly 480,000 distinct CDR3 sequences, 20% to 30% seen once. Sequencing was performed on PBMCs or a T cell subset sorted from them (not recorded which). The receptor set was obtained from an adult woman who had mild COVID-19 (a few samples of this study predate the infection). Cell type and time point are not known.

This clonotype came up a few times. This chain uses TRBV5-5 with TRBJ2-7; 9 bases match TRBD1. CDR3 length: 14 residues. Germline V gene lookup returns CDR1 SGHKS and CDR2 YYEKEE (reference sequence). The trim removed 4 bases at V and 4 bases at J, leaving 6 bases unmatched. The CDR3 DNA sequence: TGTGCCAGCAGCCTCCGGGACAGGGTTTACGAGCAGTACTTC. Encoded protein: CASSLRDRVYEQYF.

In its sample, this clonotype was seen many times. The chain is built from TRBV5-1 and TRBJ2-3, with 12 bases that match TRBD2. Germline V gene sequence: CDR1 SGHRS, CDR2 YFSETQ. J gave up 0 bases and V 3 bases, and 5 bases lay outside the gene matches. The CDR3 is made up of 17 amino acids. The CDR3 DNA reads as TGCGCCAGCAGCTCTGGGACTAGCGGGCCTAGCACAGATACGCAGTATTTT. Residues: CASSSGTSGPSTDTQYF.

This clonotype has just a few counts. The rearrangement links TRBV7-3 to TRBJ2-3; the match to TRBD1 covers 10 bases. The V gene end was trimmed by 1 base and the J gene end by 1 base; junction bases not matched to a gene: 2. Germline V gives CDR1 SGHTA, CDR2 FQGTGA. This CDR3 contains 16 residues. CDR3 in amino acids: CASSLMGTGGTDTQYF. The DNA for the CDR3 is TGTGCCAGCAGCTTAATGGGGACAGGGGGCACAGATACGCAGTATTTT.

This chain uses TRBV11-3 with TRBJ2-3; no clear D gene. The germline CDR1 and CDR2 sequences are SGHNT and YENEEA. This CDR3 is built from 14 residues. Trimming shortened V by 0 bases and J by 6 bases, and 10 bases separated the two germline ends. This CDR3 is CASSLDTQGDTQYF. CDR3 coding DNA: TGTGCCAGCAGCTTAGATACACAAGGGGATACGCAGTATTTT.

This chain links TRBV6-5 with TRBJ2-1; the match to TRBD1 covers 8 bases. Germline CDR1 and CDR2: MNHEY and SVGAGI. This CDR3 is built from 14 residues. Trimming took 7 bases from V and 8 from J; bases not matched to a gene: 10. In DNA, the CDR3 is TGTGCCAGCAAGGAGACAGGGGTCCCCCATGAGCAGTTCTTC. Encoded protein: CASKETGVPHEQFF.

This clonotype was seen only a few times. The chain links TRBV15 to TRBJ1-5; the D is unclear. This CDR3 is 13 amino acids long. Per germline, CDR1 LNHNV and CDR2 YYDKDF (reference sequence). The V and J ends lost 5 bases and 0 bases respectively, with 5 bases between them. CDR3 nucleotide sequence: TGTGCCACCAGCTTATATAGCAATCAGCCCCAGCATTTT. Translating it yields CATSLYSNQPQHF.

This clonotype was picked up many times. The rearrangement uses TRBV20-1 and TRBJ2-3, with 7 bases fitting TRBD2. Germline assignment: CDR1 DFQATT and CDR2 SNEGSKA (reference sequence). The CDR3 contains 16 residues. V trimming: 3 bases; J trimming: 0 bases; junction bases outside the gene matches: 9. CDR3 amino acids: CSARRPGLPSTDTQYF. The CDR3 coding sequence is TGCAGTGCTAGGAGACCGGGACTACCCAGCACAGATACGCAGTATTTT.

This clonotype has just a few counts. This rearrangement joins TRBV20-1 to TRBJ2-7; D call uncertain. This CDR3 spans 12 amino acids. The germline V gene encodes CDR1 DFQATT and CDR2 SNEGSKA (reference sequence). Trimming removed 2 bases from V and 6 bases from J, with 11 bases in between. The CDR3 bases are TGCAGTGCTAGACATTCGGCCGGCGAGCAGTACTTC. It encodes CSARHSAGEQYF.

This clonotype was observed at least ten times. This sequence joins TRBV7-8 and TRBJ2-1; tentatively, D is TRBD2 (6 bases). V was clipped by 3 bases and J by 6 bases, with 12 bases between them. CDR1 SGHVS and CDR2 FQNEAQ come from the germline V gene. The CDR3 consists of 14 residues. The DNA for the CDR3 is TGTGCCAGCAGCTTTCAGACTAGGCTCAATGAGCAGTTCTTC. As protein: CASSFQTRLNEQFF.

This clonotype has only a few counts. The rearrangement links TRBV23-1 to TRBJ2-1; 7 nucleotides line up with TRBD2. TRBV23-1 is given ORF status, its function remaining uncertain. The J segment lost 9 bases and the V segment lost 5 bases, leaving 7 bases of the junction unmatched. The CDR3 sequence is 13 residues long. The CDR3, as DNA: TGCGCCAGCAGTAAACAATCGGGAGGTGAGCAGTTCTTC. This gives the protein CASSKQSGGEQFF.

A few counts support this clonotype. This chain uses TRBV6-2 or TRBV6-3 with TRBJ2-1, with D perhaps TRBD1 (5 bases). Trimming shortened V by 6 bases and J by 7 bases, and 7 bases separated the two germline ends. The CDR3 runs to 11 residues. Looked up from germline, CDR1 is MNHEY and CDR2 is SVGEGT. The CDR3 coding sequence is TGTGCCAGCAGGGCAGGGAATGAGCAGTTCTTC. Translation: CASRAGNEQFF.

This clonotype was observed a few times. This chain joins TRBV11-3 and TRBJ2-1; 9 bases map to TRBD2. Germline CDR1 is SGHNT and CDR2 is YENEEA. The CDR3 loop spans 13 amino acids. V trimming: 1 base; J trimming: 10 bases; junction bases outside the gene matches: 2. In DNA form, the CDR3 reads TGTGCCAGCAGCTTAGGGGCGGGAGGGGAGCAGTTCTTC. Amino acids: CASSLGAGGEQFF.

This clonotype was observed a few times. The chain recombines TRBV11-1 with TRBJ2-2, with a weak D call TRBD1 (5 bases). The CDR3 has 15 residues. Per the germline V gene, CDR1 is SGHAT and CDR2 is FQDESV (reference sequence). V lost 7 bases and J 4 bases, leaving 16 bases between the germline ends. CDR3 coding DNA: TGTGCCAGCACTGGGCCAGGGTTATCCACCGGGGAGCTGTTTTTT. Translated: CASTGPGLSTGELFF.

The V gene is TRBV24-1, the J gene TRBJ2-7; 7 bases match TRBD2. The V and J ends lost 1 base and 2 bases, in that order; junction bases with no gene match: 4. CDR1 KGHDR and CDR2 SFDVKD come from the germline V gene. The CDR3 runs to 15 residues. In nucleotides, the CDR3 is TGTGCCACCAGTGATTTTGTGGGGGGGGCCTACGAGCAGTACTTC. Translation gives CATSDFVGGAYEQYF.

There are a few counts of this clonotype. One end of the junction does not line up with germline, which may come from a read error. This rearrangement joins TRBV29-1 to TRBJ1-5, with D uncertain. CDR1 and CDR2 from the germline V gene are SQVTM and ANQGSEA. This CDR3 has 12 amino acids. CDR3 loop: CSVGMRNQPQHF. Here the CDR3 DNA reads TGCAGTGTTGGGATGCGCAATCAGCCCCAGCATTTT.

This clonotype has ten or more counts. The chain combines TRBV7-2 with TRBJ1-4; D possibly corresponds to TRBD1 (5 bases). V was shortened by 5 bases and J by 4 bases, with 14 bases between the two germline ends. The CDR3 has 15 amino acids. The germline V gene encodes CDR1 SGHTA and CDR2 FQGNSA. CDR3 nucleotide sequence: TGTGCCAGCAGCGCTCTACAGGTCCTTAATGAAAAACTGTTTTTT. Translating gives CASSALQVLNEKLFF.

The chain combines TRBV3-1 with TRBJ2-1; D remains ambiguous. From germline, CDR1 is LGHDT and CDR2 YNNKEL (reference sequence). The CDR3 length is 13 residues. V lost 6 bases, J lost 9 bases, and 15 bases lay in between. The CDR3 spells CASRPEGTREQFF. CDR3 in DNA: TGTGCCAGCAGGCCTGAAGGAACCCGTGAGCAGTTCTTC.

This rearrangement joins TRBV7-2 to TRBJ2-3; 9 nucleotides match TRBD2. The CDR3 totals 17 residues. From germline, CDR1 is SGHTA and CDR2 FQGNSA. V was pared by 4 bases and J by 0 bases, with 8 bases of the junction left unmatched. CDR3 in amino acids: CASSWTGTSRSTDTQYF. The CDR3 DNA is TGTGCCAGCAGCTGGACGGGGACTAGCAGAAGCACAGATACGCAGTATTTT.

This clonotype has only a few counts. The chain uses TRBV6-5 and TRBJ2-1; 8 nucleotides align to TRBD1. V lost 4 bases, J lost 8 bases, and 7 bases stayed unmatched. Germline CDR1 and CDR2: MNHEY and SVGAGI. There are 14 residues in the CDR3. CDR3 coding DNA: TGTGCCAGCAGTTTTGCAGGGGGCAGAGATGAGCAGTTCTTC. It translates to CASSFAGGRDEQFF.

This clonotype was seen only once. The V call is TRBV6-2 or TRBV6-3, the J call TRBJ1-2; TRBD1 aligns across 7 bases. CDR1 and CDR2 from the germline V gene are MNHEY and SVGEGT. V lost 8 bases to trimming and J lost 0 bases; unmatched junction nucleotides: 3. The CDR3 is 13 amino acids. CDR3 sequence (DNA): TGTGCCAGCGGGGACAGCCCTAACTATGGCTACACCTTC. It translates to CASGDSPNYGYTF.

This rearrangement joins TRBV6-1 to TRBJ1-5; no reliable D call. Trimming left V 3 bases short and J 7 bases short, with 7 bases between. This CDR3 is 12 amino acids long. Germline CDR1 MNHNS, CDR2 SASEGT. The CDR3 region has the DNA TGTGCCAGCAGTGAGCAAACCCAGCCCCAGCATTTT. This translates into CASSEQTQPQHF.

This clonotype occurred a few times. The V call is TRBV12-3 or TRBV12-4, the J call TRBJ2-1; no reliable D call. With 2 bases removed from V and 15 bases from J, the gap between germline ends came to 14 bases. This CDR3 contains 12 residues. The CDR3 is CASSLRAGVLFF. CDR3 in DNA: TGTGCCAGCAGTTTAAGGGCCGGAGTATTGTTCTTC.

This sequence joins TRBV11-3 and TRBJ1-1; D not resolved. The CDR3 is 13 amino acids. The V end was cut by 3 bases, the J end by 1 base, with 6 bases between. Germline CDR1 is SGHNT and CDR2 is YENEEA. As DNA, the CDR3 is TGTGCCAGCAGCTTTCAGTGGAACACTGAAGCTTTCTTT. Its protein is CASSFQWNTEAFF.

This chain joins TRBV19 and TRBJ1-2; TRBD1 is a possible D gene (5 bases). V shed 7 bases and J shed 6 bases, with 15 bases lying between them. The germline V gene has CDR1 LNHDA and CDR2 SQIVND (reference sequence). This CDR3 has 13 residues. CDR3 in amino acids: CASTLDMVNGYTF. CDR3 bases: TGTGCCAGTACCTTGGACATGGTGAATGGCTACACCTTC.